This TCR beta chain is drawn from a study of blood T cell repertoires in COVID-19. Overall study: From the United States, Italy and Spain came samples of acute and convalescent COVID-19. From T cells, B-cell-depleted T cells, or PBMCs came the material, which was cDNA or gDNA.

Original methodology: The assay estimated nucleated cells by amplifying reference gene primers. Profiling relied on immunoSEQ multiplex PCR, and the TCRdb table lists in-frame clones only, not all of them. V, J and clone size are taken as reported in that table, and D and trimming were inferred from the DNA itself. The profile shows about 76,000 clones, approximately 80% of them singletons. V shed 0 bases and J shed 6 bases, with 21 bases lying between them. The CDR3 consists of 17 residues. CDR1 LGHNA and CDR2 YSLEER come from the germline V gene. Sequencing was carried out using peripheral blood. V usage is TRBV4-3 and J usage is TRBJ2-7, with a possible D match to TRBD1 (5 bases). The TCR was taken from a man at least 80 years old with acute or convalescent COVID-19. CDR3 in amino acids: CASSQDTPSRTPTEQYF. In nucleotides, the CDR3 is TGCGCCAGCAGCCAAGATACCCCTTCTCGGACACCCACCGAGCAGTACTTC.